This T cell receptor beta chain emerged from a study of immune heterogeneity within non-small cell lung tumors. Whole-study findings and limits: Different tumor locations in one patient shared dominant CDR3 beta clonotypes yet harbored unique high-frequency clones.

This clonotype turned up a few times. Its antigen remains unidentified. Germline CDR1 is KGHDR and CDR2 is SFDVKD. This CDR3 is built from 19 residues. Trimming removed 0 bases from V and 3 bases from J; junction bases left unmatched: 10. The authors amplified TCR beta CDR3 by multiplex PCR with 32 V and 13 J primers. TCRdb analysed the multiplex PCR reads with MiXCR anew, one entry per CDR3 protein. The sample shows about 20,000 distinct CDR3 sequences, roughly 30% of them seen only once. The template consisted of bulk tumor genomic DNA, with 600 ng used per sample. Far-apart biopsies, several per primary tumor, were taken during surgery. Undergoing curative surgery were patients whose non-small cell lung cancer was untreated and newly diagnosed.

Sample: lung tumor tissue. The sequence was collected from a man aged 35-49 years with non-small cell lung cancer. The rearrangement links TRBV24-1 to TRBJ2-2, with 9 nucleotides matching TRBD1. CDR3 residues: CATSDLDRGVTVDTGELFF. The CDR3 DNA follows: TGTGCCACCAGTGATTTGGACAGGGGGGTTACGGTAGACACCGGGGAGCTGTTTTTT.